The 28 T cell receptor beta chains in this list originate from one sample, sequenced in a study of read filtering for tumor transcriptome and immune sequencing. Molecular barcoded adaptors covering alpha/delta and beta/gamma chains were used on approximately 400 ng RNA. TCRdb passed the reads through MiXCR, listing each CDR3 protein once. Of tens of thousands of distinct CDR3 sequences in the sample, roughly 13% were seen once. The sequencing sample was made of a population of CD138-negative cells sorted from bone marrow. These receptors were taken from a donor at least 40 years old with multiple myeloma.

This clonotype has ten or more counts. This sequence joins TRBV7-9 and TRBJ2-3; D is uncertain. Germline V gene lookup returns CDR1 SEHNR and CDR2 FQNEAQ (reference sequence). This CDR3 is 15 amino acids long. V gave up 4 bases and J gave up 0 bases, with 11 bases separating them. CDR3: CASSSMGGSTDTQYF. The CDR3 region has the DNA TGTGCCAGCAGCTCTATGGGCGGTAGCACAGATACGCAGTATTTT.

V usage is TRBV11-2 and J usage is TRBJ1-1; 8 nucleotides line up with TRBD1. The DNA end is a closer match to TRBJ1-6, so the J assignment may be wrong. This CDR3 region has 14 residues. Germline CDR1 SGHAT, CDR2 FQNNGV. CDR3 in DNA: TGTGCCAGCAGCTTAGAATACGACAGGGGACACCTCCACTTT. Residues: CASSLEYDRGHLHF.

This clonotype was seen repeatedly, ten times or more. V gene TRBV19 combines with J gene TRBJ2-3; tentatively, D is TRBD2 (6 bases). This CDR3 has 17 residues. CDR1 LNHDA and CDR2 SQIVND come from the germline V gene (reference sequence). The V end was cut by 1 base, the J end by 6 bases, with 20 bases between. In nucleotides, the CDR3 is TGTGCCAGTAGTATAGCGGTGATAGCGGTCCTGGGGGATACGCAGTATTTT. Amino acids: CASSIAVIAVLGDTQYF.

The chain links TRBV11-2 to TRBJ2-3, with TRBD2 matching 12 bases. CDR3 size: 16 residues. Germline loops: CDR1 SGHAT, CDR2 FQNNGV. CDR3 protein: CASRSSGRATADTQYF. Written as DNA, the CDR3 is TGTGCTAGTAGGTCTAGCGGGAGGGCCACAGCAGATACGCAGTATTTT.

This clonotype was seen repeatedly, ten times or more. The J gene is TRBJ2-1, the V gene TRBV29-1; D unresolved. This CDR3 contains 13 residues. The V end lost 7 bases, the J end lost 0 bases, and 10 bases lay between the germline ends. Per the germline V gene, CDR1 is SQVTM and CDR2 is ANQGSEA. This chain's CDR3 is CSASLSSYNEQFF. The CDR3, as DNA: TGCAGCGCTTCGCTTAGCTCCTACAATGAGCAGTTCTTC.

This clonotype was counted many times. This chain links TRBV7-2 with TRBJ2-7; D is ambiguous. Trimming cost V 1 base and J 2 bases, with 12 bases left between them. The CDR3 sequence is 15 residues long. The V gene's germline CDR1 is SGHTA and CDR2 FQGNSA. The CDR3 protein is CASSLGATSTYEQYF. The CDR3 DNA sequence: TGTGCCAGCAGCTTAGGCGCCACATCCACCTACGAGCAGTACTTC.

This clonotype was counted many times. The CDR3 DNA follows: TGTGCCTCGACAACAGGCTCTGGGGCCAACGTCCTGACTTTC. Protein sequence: CASTTGSGANVLTF. The rearrangement uses TRBV30 and TRBJ2-6; D possibly corresponds to TRBD1 (5 bases). The CDR3 totals 14 residues. V lost 7 bases, J lost 0 bases, and 10 bases lay in between. Germline-derived CDR1 and CDR2 are GTSNPN and SVGIG (reference sequence).

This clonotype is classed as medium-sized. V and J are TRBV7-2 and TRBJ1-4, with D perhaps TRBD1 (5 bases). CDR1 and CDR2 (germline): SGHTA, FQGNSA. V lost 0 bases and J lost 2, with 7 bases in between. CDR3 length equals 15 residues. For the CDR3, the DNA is TGTGCCAGCAGCTTAGCGGGGACGACTAATGAAAAACTGTTTTTT. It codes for CASSLAGTTNEKLFF.

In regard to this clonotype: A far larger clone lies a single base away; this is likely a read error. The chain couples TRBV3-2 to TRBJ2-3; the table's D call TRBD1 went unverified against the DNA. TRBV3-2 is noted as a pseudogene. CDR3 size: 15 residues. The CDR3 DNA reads TGTGCCAGCAGCCACCATTGCCCCCCGGGAGATACGCAGTATTTT. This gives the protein CASSHHCPPGDTQYF.

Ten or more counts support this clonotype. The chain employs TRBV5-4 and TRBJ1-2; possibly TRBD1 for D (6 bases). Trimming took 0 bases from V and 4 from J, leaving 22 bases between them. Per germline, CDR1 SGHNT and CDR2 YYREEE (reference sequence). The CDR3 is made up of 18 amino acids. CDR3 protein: CASSLGDIQGFTAYGYTF. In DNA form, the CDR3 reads TGTGCCAGCAGCTTGGGGGACATACAGGGATTTACCGCCTATGGCTACACCTTC.

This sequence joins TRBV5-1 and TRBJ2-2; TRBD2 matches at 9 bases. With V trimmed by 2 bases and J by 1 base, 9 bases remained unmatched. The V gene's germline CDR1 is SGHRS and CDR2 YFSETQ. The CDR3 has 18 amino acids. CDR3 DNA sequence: TGCGCCAGCAGCTTTGGTAGTAGCGGGAGTGTGAACACCGGGGAGCTGTTTTTT. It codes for CASSFGSSGSVNTGELFF.

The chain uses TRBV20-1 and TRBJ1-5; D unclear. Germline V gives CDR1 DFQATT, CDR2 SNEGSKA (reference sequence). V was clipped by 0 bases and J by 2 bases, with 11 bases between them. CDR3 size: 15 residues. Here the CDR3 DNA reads TGCAGTGCTAGAGATTGGCGGGGAGGCAATCAGCCCCAGCATTTT. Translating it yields CSARDWRGGNQPQHF.

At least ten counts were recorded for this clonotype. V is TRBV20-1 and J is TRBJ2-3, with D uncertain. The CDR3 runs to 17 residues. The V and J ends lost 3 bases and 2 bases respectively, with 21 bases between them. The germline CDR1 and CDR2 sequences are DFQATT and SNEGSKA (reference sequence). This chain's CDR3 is CSASPGVGRPSTDTQYF. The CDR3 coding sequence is TGCAGTGCTAGTCCGGGTGTCGGGCGGCCCTCCACAGATACGCAGTATTTT.

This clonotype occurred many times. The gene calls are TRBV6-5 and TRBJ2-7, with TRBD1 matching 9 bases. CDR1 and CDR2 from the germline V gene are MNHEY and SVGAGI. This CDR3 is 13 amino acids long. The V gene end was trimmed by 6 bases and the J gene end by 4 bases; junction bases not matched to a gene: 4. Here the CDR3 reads CASSWDREYEQYF. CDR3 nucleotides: TGTGCCAGCAGCTGGGACAGGGAGTACGAGCAGTACTTC.

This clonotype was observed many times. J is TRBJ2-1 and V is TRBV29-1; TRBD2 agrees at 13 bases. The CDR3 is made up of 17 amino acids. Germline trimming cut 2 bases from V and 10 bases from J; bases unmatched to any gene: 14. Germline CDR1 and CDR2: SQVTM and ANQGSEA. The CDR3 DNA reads TGCAGCGTTGAATATTCGGGGAGACTAGCGGGAGGCGGGGAGCAGTTCTTC. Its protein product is CSVEYSGRLAGGGEQFF.

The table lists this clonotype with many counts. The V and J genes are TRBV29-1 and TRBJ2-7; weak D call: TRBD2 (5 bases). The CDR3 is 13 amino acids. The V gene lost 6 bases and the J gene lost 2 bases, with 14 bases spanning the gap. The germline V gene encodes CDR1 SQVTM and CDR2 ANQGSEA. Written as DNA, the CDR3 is TGCAGCGTGGGTAAGGGAGTAGCCTACGAGCAGTACTTC. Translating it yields CSVGKGVAYEQYF.

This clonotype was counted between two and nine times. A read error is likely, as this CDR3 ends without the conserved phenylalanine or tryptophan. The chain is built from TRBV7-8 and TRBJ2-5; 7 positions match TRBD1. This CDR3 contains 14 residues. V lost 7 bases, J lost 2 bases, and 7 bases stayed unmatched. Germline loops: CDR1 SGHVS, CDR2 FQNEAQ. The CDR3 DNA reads TGTGCCAGCACAGGGACAGCCCAACAAGAGACCCAGTACCTC. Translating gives CASTGTAQQETQYL.

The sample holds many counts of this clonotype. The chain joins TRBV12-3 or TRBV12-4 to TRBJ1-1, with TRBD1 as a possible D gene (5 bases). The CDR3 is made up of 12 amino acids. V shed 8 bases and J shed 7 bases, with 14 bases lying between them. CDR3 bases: TGTGCCAGCGGAGGGGATCGGCGTGAAGCTTTCTTT. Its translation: CASGGDRREAFF.

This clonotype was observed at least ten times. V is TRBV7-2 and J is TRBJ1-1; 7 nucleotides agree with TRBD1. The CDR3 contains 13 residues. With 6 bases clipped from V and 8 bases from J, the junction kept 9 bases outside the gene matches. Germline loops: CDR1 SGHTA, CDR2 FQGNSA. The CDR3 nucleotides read TGTGCCAGCAGATCAGACAGGGTGCTAGAAGCTTTCTTT. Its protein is CASRSDRVLEAFF.

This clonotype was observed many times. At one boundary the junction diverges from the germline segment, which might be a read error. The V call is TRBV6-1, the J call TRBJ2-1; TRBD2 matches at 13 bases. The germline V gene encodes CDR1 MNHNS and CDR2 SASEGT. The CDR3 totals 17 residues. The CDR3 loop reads CASSQPGLAGRNNGQFF. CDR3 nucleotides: TGTGCCAGCAGCCAACCGGGACTAGCGGGACGAAACAATGGGCAGTTCTTC.

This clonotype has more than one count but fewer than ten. CDR3 loop: CASTRGLGETQYF. CDR3 bases: TGCGCCAGCACAAGGGGGCTCGGGGAGACCCAGTACTTC. The gene calls are TRBV10-1 and TRBJ2-5; TRBD1 matches 7 bases. J lost 5 bases, V lost 7 bases, and 7 bases had no gene match. Germline V gene data show CDR1 as WNHNN and CDR2 as SYGVQD (reference sequence). This CDR3 is 13 amino acids long.

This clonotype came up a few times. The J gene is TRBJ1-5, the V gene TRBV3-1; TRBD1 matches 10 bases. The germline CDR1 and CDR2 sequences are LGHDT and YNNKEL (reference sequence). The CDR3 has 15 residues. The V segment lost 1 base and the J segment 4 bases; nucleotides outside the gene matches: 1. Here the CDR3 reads CASSQGQGANQPQHF. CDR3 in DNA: TGTGCCAGCAGCCAAGGACAGGGGGCAAATCAGCCCCAGCATTTT.

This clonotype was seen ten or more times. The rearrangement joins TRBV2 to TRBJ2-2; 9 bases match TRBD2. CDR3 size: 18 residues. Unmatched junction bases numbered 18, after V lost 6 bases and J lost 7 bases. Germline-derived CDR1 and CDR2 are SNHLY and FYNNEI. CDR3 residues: CASSPTPLAGWRGGELFF. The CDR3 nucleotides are TGTGCCAGCAGCCCCACCCCACTAGCGGGTTGGAGGGGCGGGGAGCTGTTTTTT.

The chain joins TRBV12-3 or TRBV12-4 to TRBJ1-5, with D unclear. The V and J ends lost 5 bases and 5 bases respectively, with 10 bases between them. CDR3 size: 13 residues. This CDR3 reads CASSQEGYQPQHF. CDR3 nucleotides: TGTGCCAGCAGTCAAGAAGGGTATCAGCCCCAGCATTTT.

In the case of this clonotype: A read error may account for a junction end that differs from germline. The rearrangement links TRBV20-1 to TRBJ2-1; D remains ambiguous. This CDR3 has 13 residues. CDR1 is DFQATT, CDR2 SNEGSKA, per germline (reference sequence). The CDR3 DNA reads TGCGGTGCTAGAGATTTCTCTGCCAATGAGCAGTTCTTC. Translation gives CGARDFSANEQFF.

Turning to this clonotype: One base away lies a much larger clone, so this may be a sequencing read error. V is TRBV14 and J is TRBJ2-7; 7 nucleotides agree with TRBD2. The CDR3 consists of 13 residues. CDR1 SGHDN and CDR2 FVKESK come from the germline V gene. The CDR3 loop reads CASGQVPSGEQYF. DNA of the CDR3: TGTGCCAGCGGCCAAGTGCCTAGCGGTGAGCAGTACTTC.

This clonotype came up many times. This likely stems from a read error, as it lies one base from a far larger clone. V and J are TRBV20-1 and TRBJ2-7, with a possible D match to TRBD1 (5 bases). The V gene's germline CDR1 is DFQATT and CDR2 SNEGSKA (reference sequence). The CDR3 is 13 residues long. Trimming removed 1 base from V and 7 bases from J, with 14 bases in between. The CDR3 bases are TGCAGTGCTAGAGTAGCAGGGTACAATGAGCAGTACTTC. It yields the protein CSARVAGYNEQYF.

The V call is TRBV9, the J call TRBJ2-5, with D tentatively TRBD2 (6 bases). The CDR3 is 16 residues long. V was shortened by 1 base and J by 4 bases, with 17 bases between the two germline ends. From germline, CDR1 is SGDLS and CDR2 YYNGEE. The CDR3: CASSVYGSGSSETQYF. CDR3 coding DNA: TGTGCCAGCAGCGTATACGGGAGTGGGTCGTCAGAGACCCAGTACTTC.